Shown below are 9 T cell receptor beta chains from a single sample sequenced in a study of CD8 T cells in ankylosing spondylitis. Study-wide points: Apparently characteristic of ankylosing spondylitis blood was a TCR beta motif (about 8 highly homologous variants).

No antigens are known for them. TCRdb analysed the 5' RACE reads with MiXCR anew, one entry per CDR3 protein. The table lists approximately 400,000 distinct CDR3 sequences, around 26% of them singletons. Material: blood, either unsorted or a sorted T cell fraction (not recorded which). The receptors were sampled from a male donor with ankylosing spondylitis.

This clonotype came up a few times. This chain joins TRBV20-1 and TRBJ1-5, with D unclear. The ends were cut back, 3 bases at V and 5 bases at J, with 8 bases in the middle. The CDR3 runs 12 residues. The germline V gene encodes CDR1 DFQATT and CDR2 SNEGSKA (reference sequence). CDR3 residues: CSASRVDQPQHF. The CDR3 coding sequence is TGCAGTGCTAGTAGGGTAGATCAGCCCCAGCATTTT.

This clonotype was picked up many times. The chain has TRBV11-1 and TRBJ2-3; D unresolved. CDR1 and CDR2 from the germline V gene are SGHAT and FQDESV (reference sequence). The CDR3 extends over 14 amino acids. The V end lost 4 bases, the J end lost 2 bases, and 10 bases lay between the germline ends. CDR3 bases: TGTGCCAGCAGCTCCCCTCTCCTCACAGATACGCAGTATTTT. The encoded protein is CASSSPLLTDTQYF.

V is TRBV5-1 and J is TRBJ1-1; tentative D call: TRBD1 (6 bases). Trimming pared 6 bases from V and 3 bases from J, leaving 15 bases between. The CDR3 spans 14 residues. Germline V gives CDR1 SGHRS, CDR2 YFSETQ. The CDR3 DNA reads as TGCGCCAGCAAGTTAACAGGGCCGGACACTGAAGCTTTCTTT. Translation: CASKLTGPDTEAFF.

The DNA of the CDR3 is TGTGCCAGCAGCGCGGGACTAGCGGTCTCCTACAATGAGCAGTTCTTC. Amino acids: CASSAGLAVSYNEQFF. J is TRBJ2-1 and V is TRBV7-9; 11 bases map to TRBD2. The CDR3 spans 16 residues. J was trimmed by 0 bases and V by 5 bases; bases with no gene match: 3. The germline CDR1 and CDR2 sequences are SEHNR and FQNEAQ (reference sequence).

The V call is TRBV15, the J call TRBJ2-3; D remains unclear. The CDR3 is 13 residues long. Germline V gene sequence: CDR1 LNHNV, CDR2 YYDKDF (reference sequence). The V end was cut by 3 bases, the J end by 2 bases, with 6 bases between. The CDR3 DNA reads TGTGCCACCAGCAGCCGGGTCACAGATACGCAGTATTTT. Encoded protein: CATSSRVTDTQYF.

The chain carries TRBV11-2 and TRBJ2-7; 11 bases match TRBD2. V was clipped by 1 base and J by 6 bases; unmatched bases: 5. This CDR3 is built from 15 residues. CDR1 and CDR2 from the germline V gene are SGHAT and FQNNGV. DNA of the CDR3: TGTGCCAGCAGCTTAGTTGTAGCGGGAGGGCTCGAGCAGTACTTC. Its translation: CASSLVVAGGLEQYF.

The chain is built from TRBV2 and TRBJ2-2; a weak D match, TRBD1 (5 bases). The CDR3 extends over 14 amino acids. Trimming stripped 4 bases from V and 3 bases from J, with 9 bases between. CDR1 SNHLY and CDR2 FYNNEI come from the germline V gene. The CDR3 reads CASSGQGYTGELFF. The DNA of the CDR3 is TGTGCCAGCAGTGGGCAGGGCTACACCGGGGAGCTGTTTTTT.

The chain links TRBV11-2 to TRBJ1-1; 7 positions agree with TRBD1. The CDR3 sequence is 15 residues long. The junction had 4 bases not matched to a gene; V was cut back by 2 bases and J by 1 base. In germline, CDR1 is SGHAT, CDR2 FQNNGV. For the CDR3, the DNA is TGTGCCAGCAGCTTACGGACAGGCGGGAACACTGAAGCTTTCTTT. This translates into CASSLRTGGNTEAFF.

V and J are TRBV29-1 and TRBJ2-2, with unresolved D. Germline CDR1 reads SQVTM; CDR2 reads ANQGSEA. CDR3 length equals 11 residues. Trimming left V 7 bases short and J 3 bases short, with 6 bases between. The CDR3 coding sequence is TGCAGCGCCGGCTACACCGGGGAGCTGTTTTTT. As protein: CSAGYTGELFF.